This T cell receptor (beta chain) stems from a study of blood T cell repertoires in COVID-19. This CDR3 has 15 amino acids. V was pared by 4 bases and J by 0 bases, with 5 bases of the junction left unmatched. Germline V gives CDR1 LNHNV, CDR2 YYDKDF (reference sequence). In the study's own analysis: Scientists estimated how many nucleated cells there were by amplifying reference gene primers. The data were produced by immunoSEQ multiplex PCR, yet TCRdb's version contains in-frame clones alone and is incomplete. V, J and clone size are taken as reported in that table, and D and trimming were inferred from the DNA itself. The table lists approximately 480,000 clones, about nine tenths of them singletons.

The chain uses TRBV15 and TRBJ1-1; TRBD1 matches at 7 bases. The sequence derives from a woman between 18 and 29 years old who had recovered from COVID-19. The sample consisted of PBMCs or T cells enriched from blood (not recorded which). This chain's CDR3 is CATSKSGTVNTEAFF. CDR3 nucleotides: TGTGCCACCAGCAAATCCGGGACAGTGAACACTGAAGCTTTCTTT.